This T cell receptor beta chain was sequenced for a study of PD-1 blockade in classical Hodgkin lymphoma. Study observations and caveats: By cycle point C4D1, TCR diversity had risen significantly in CD4+ cells (but not CD8+ cells).

Specified time point: cycle 4 day 1 (C4D1), after about 6 weeks of nivolumab. In every patient, relapse followed autologous stem cell transplantation, while exposure to brentuximab vedotin differed. Germline V lookup: CDR1 MNHEY, CDR2 SMNVEV (reference sequence). The CDR3 runs 13 residues. V was clipped by 3 bases and J by 2 bases; unmatched bases: 1. In its sample, this clone is medium-sized. The target antigen is unknown. Assay: immunoSEQ multiplex PCR; the TCRdb copy retains only in-frame clones and omits some. Seen here are around 30,000 clones, around 74% observed once, and the top ten hold 3.5% to 4%.

The starting material was peripheral blood mononuclear cells (PBMCs), obtained before the fourth cycle of nivolumab. This sequence joins TRBV27 and TRBJ2-7, with TRBD1 matching 7 bases. This receptor was taken from a human donor with classical Hodgkin lymphoma. The CDR3 region has the DNA TGTGCCAGCAGTTTGGACAGGACCTACGAGCAGTACTTC. Translated, it gives CASSLDRTYEQYF.